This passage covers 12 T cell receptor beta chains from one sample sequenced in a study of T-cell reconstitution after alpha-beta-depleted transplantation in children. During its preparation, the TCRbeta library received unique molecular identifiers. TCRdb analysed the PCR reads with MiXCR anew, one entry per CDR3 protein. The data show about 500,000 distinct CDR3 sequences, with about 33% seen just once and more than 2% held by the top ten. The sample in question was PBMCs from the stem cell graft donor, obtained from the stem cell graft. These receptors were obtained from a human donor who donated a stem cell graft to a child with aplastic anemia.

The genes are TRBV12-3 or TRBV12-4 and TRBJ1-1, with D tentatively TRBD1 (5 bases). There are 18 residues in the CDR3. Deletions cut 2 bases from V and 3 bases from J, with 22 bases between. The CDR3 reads CASSLFLTGETGYTEAFF. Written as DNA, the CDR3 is TGTGCCAGCAGTTTATTTCTGACGGGGGAAACAGGCTACACTGAAGCTTTCTTT.

DNA of the CDR3: TGCGCCAGTCGTCGGGACAGGAGTGATACGCAGTATTTT. This sequence encodes CASRRDRSDTQYF. V and J are TRBV4-3 and TRBJ2-3, with 8 bases aligning to TRBD1. Germline V CDR1 and CDR2: LGHNA, YSLEER. Trimming at V came to 9 bases and at J to 6 bases, leaving 8 bases not matched to a gene. The CDR3 is made up of 13 amino acids.

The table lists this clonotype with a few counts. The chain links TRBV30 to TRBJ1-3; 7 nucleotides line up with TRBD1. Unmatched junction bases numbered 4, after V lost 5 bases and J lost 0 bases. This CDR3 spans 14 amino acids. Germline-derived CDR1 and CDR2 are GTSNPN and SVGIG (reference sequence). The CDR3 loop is CAWGTAYSGNTIYF. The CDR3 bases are TGTGCCTGGGGGACAGCGTACTCTGGAAACACCATATATTTT.

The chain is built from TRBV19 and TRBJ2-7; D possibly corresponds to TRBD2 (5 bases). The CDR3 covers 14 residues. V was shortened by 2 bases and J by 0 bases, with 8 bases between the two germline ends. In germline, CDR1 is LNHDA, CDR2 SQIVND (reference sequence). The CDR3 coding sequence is TGTGCCAGTAGTATAACCGGGGACTCCTACGAGCAGTACTTC. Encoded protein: CASSITGDSYEQYF. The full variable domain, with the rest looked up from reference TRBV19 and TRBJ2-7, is DGGITQSPKYLFRKEGQNVTLSCEQNLNHDAMYWYRQDPGQGLRLIYYSQIVNDFQKGDIAEGYSVSREKKESFPLTVTSAQKNPTAFYLCASSITGDSYEQYFGPGTRLTVT.

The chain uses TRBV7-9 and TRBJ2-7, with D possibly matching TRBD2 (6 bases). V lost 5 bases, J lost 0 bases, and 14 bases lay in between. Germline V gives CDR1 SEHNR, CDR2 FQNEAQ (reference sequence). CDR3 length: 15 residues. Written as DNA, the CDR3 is TGTGCCAGCAGCCGCCGAGGGACTCACTCCTACGAGCAGTACTTC. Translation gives CASSRRGTHSYEQYF.

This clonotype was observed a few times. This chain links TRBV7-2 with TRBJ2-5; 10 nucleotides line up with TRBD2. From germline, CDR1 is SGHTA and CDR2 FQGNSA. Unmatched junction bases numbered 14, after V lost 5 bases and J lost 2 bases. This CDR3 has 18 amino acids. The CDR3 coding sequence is TGTGCCAGCAGCGCCCTAGTCGTAGCGGGAGGCCTACAAGAGACCCAGTACTTC. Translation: CASSALVVAGGLQETQYF.

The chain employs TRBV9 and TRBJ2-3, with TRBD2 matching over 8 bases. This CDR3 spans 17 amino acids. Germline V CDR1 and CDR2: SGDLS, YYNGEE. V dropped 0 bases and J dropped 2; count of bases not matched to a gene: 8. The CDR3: CASSVGGTSGITDTQYF. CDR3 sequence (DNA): TGTGCCAGCAGCGTAGGGGGGACTAGTGGTATCACAGATACGCAGTATTTT.

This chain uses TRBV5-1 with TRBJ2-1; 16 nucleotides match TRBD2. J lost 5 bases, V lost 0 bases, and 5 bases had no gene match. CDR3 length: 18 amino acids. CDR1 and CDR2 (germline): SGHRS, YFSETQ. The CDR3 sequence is CASSLDLGLAGGDNEQFF. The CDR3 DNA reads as TGCGCCAGCAGCTTGGATCTGGGACTAGCGGGAGGGGACAATGAGCAGTTCTTC.

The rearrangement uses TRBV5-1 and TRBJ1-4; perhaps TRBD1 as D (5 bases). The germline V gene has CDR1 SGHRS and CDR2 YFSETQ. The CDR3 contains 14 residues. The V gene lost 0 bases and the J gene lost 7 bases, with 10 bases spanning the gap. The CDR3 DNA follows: TGCGCCAGCAGCTTGGACCTTAGGGGTGAAAAACTGTTTTTT. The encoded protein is CASSLDLRGEKLFF.

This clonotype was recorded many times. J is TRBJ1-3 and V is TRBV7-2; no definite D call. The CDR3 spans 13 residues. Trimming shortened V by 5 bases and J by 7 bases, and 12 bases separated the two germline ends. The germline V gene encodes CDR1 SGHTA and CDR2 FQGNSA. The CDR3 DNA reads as TGTGCCAGCAGCCCCGGAATGGGGAACACCATATATTTT. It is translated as CASSPGMGNTIYF.

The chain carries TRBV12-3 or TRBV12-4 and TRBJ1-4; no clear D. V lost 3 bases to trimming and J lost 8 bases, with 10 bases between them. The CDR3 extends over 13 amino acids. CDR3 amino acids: CASSLTHGEKLFF. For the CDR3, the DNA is TGTGCCAGCAGTTTGACCCACGGGGAAAAACTGTTTTTT.

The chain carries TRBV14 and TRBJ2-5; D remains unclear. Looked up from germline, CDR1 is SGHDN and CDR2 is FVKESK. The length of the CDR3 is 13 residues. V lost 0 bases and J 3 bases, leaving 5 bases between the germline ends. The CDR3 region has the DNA TGTGCCAGCAGCCAAGATATCGAAGAGACCCAGTACTTC. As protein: CASSQDIEETQYF. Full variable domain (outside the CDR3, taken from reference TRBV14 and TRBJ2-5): EAGVTQFPSHSVIEKGQTVTLRCDPISGHDNLYWYRRVMGKEIKFLLHFVKESKQDESGMPNNRFLAERTGGTYSTLKVQPAELEDSGVYFCASSQDIEETQYFGPGTRLLVL.